This T cell receptor beta chain is from a study of T cells in Graves' hyperthyroidism and ophthalmopathy. About the study: Peripheral blood collection took place at initial diagnosis, before any treatment.

RNA transcripts served as the template for amplifying TCR beta CDR3 regions. TCR CDR3 underwent first-round RT-PCR with the HTBI primer set. From the multiplex PCR reads, TCRdb called clonotypes with MiXCR, one entry per CDR3 protein. The table has hundreds of thousands of distinct CDR3 sequences, 38% seen once. Calling Graves' hyperthyroidism stable meant ophthalmopathy did not progress within 18 months. Exclusion of a patient resulted from uncontrolled infection, other autoimmune disease, pregnancy or lactation. Germline CDR1 KGHDR, CDR2 SFDVKD. There are 16 residues in the CDR3. The V end was cut by 2 bases, the J end by 2 bases, with 13 bases between.

J is TRBJ2-3 and V is TRBV24-1; no definite D call. This receptor was taken from a young man with Graves' hyperthyroidism. Source material: blood. This chain's CDR3 is CATSDSDPSLTDTQYF. For the CDR3, the DNA is TGTGCCACCAGTGATTCCGACCCGAGCCTCACAGATACGCAGTATTTT.